Described below is a single TCR beta chain sequence and its context. Authors of the study amplified TCR beta CDR3 regions from RNA transcripts. The TCR CDR3 was amplified in a first-round RT-PCR using the HTBI primer set. TCRdb recomputed calls from the multiplex PCR reads with MiXCR, one row per CDR3 protein. The sample lists approximately 530,000 distinct CDR3 sequences, 16% occurring once. The sample is drawn from a study of T cells in Graves' hyperthyroidism and ophthalmopathy. Diagnoses were made from clinical symptoms, serum measures (thyroxine and TRAb), thyroid ultrasound and orbital computed tomography. The CDR3 extends over 17 amino acids. Looked up from germline, CDR1 is LNHDA and CDR2 is SQIVND (reference sequence). Unmatched junction bases numbered 13, after V lost 5 bases and J lost 4 bases.

What was sequenced was blood. This TCR was recovered from a woman between 18 and 30 years old with Graves' hyperthyroidism. The V and J genes are TRBV19 and TRBJ2-1, with TRBD2 identical over 8 bases. The CDR3 nucleotides are TGTGCCAGTAGTGGCCGCCAAGGCGGGAGGACGTACAATGAGCAGTTCTTC. Its translation is CASSGRQGGRTYNEQFF.